This T cell receptor beta chain derives from a study of blood T cell repertoires in COVID-19. Study as a whole: The United States, Italy and Spain were the sources of the acute and convalescent COVID-19 samples. The cDNA or gDNA used as material had been derived from T cells, B-cell-depleted T cells, or PBMCs.

With 6 bases clipped from V and 3 bases from J, the junction kept 7 bases outside the gene matches. The CDR3 totals 15 residues. The germline V gene has CDR1 MNHEY and CDR2 SVGEGT. The method was immunoSEQ multiplex PCR; TCRdb's version includes in-frame clones alone and lacks a portion of them. The table lists hundreds of thousands of clones, more than 80% of them singletons. Sequencing input: peripheral blood. The rearrangement joins TRBV6-2 or TRBV6-3 to TRBJ2-3, with 9 bases identical to TRBD1. The TCR sequence derives from a woman aged 25-40 years with COVID-19, enrolled during active disease. This CDR3 reads CASSSGTGITDTQYF. In DNA form, the CDR3 reads TGTGCCAGCAGCTCCGGGACAGGGATTACAGATACGCAGTATTTT.